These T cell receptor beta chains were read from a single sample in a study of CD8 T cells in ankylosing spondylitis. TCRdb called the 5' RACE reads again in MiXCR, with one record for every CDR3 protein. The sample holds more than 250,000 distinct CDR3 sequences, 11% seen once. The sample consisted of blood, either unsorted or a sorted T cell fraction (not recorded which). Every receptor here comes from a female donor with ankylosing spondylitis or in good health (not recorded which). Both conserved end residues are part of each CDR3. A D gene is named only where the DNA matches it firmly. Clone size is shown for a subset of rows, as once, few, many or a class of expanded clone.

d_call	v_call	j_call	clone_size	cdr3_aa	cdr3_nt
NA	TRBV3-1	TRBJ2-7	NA	CASSQGLVAEQYF	TGTGCCAGCAGCCAAGGCTTGGTTGCCGAGCAGTACTTC
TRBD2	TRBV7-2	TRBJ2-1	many	CASSLARGVYNEQFF	TGTGCCAGCAGCTTAGCCCGGGGGGTCTACAATGAGCAGTTCTTC
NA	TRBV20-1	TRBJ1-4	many	CSARGAWGTNEKLFF	TGCAGTGCTAGGGGGGCTTGGGGGACCAATGAAAAACTGTTTTTT
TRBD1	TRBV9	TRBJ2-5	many	CASSADRGKTQYF	TGTGCCAGCAGCGCGGACAGGGGTAAGACCCAGTACTTC
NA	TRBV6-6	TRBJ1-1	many	CASSSSAGTEAFF	TGTGCCAGCAGTTCCAGCGCGGGCACTGAAGCTTTCTTT
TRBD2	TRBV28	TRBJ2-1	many	CASTAGVTYNEQFF	TGTGCCAGCACGGCGGGAGTCACATACAATGAGCAGTTCTTC
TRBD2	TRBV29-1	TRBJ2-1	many	CSVSTSVQEVEQFF	TGCAGCGTCAGCACTAGCGTCCAGGAGGTTGAGCAGTTCTTC
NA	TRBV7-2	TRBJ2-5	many	CASSPKETQYF	TGTGCCAGCAGCCCTAAAGAGACCCAGTACTTC
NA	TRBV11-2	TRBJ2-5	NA	CASSAAALHQETQYF	TGTGCCAGCAGCGCGGCAGCGCTTCACCAAGAGACCCAGTACTTC
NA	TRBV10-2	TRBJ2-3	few	CASSQSEVGRDTQYF	TGCGCCAGCAGTCAAAGTGAAGTCGGTCGAGATACGCAGTATTTT
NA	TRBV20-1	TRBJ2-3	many	CSANWGADTQYF	TGCAGTGCTAATTGGGGCGCAGATACGCAGTATTTT
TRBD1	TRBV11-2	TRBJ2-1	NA	CASSRTGALLNEQFF	TGTGCCAGCAGCCGGACAGGGGCCCTTCTCAATGAGCAGTTCTTC
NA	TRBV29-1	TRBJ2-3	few	CSVAWTYTDTQYF	TGCAGCGTTGCGTGGACCTACACAGATACGCAGTATTTT
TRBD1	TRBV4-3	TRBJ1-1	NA	CASSQGPSDRASTEAFF	TGCGCCAGCAGCCAAGGACCGTCGGACAGGGCGAGCACTGAAGCTTTCTTT